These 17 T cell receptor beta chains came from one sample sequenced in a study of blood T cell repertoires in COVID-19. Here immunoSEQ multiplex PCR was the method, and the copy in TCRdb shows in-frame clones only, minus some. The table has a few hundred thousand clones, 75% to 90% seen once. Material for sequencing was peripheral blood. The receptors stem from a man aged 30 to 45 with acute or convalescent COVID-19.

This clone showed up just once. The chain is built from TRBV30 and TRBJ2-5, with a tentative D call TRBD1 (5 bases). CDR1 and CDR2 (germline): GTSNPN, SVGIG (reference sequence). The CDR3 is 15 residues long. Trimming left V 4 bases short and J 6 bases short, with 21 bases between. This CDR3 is CAWNPPPGSGKTQYF. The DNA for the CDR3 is TGTGCCTGGAACCCCCCCCCAGGGTCGGGTAAGACCCAGTACTTC.

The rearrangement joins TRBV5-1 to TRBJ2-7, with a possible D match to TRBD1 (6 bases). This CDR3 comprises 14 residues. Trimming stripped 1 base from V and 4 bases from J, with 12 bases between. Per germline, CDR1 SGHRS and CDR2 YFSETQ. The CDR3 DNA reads TGCGCCAGCAGCTTGTATGGGACATCATACGAGCAGTACTTC. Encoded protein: CASSLYGTSYEQYF. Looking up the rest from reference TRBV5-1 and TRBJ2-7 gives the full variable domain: KAGVTQTPRYLIKTRGQQVTLSCSPISGHRSVSWYQQTPGQGLQFLFEYFSETQRNKGNFPGRFSGRQFSNSRSEMNVSTLELGDSALYLCASSLYGTSYEQYFGPGTRLTVT.

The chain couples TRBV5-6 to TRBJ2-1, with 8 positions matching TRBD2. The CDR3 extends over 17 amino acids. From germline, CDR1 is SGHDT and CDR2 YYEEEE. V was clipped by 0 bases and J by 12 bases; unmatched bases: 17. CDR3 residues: CASSLEVAGGLPVGQFF. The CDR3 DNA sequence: TGTGCCAGCAGCTTGGAGGTCGCGGGGGGACTCCCCGTAGGGCAGTTCTTC. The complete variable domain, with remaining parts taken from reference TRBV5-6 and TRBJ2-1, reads DAGVTQSPTHLIKTRGQQVTLRCSPKSGHDTVSWYQQALGQGPQFIFQYYEEEERQRGNFPDRFSGHQFPNYSSELNVNALLLGDSALYLCASSLEVAGGLPVGQFFGPGTRLTVL.

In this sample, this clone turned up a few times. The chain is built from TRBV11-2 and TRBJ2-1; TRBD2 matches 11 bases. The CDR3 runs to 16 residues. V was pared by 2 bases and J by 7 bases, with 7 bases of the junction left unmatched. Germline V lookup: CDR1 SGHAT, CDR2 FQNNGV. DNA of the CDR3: TGTGCCAGCAGCTTACTAGCGGGAGGTCGAGGGAATGAGCAGTTCTTC. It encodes CASSLLAGGRGNEQFF.

CDR3 protein: CASSLALTSSTDTQYF. In DNA form, the CDR3 reads TGCGCCAGCAGCTTGGCCTTGACTAGCTCCACAGATACGCAGTATTTT. The chain carries TRBV5-1 and TRBJ2-3; 7 nucleotides line up with TRBD2. The germline V gene has CDR1 SGHRS and CDR2 YFSETQ. The CDR3 length is 16 residues. With V trimmed by 0 bases and J by 2 bases, 6 bases remained unmatched.

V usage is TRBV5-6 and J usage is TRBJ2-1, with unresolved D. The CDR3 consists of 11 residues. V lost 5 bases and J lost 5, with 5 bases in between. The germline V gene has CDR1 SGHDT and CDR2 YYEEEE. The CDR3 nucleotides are TGTGCCAGCAGTCTTCACAATGAGCAGTTCTTC. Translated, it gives CASSLHNEQFF.

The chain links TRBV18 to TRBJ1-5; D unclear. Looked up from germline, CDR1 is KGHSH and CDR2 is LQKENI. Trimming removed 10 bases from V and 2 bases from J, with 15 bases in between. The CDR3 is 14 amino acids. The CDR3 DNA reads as TGTGCCACCCCAGGAGCGGTAGGCAATCAGCCCCAGCATTTT. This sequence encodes CATPGAVGNQPQHF.

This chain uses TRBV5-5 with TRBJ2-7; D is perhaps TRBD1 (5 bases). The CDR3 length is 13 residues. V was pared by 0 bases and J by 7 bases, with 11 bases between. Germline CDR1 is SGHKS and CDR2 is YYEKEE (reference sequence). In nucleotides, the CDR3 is TGTGCCAGCAGCTTGGCCAGGGCGAGGGAGCAGTACTTC. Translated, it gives CASSLARAREQYF.

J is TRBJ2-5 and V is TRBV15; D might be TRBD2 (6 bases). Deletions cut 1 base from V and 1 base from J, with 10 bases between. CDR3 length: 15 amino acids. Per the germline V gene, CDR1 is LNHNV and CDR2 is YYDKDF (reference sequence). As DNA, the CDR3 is TGTGCCACCAGCAGAGGAGCGGGCAGCCAAGAGACCCAGTACTTC. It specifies CATSRGAGSQETQYF.

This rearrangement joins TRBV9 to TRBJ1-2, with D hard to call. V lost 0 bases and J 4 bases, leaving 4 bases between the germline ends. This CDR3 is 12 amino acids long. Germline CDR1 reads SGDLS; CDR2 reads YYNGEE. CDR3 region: CASSVDSYGYTF. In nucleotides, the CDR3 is TGTGCCAGCAGCGTAGACAGCTATGGCTACACCTTC.

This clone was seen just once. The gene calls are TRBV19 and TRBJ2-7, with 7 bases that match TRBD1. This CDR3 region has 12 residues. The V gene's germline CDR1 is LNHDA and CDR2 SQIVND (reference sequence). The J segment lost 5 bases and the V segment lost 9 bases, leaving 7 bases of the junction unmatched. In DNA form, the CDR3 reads TGTGCCAGCGGAATCGGGACAGACGAGCAGTACTTC. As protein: CASGIGTDEQYF.

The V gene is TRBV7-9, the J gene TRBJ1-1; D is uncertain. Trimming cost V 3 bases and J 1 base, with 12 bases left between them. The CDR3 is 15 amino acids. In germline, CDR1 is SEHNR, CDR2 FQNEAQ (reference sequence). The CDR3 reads CASSFRGRRNTEAFF. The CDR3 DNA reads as TGTGCCAGCAGCTTTCGGGGAAGAAGGAACACTGAAGCTTTCTTT.

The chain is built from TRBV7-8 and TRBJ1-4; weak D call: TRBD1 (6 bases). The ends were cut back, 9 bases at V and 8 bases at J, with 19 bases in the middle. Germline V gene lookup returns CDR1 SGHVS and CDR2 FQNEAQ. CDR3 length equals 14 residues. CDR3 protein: CASRKGGASEKLFF. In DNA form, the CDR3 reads TGTGCCAGTCGCAAGGGGGGGGCAAGCGAAAAACTGTTTTTT.

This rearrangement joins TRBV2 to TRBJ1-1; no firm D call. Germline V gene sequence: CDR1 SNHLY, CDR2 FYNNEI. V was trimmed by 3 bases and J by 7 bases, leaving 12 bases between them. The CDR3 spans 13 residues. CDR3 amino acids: CASSDFSGVEAFF. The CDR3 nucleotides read TGTGCCAGCAGTGATTTCTCCGGGGTTGAAGCTTTCTTT.

CDR3 sequence (DNA): TGCGCCAGCAGCCCTGGGGGACAGCATCAGATTCAGTACTTC. Translation gives CASSPGGQHQIQYF. J is TRBJ2-4 and V is TRBV5-1, with TRBD1 identical over 7 bases. The CDR3 runs to 14 residues. CDR1 and CDR2 from the germline V gene are SGHRS and YFSETQ. Losses at the gene ends were 4 bases for V and 10 bases for J; bases not matched to a gene: 11.

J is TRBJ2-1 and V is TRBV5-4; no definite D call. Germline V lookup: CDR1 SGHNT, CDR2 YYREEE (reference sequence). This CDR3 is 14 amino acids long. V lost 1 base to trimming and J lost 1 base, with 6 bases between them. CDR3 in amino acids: CASSLIESYNEQFF. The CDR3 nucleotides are TGTGCCAGCAGCTTGATAGAATCCTACAATGAGCAGTTCTTC.

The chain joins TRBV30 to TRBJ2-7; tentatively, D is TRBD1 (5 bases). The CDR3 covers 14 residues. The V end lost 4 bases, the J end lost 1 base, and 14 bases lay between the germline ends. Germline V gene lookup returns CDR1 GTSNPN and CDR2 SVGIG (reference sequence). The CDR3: CAWTPKGLSYEQYF. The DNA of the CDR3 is TGTGCCTGGACCCCGAAGGGGTTATCCTACGAGCAGTACTTC.